A single sample gave rise to the 29 T cell receptor beta chains below, sequenced in a study of Graves' ophthalmopathy and Graves' hyperthyroidism (dated by TCRdb to 2016 to 2019). These reads were obtained on an Illumina HiSeq 2000. For repertoire sequencing, TCR beta CDR3 regions were amplified from RNA transcripts. A first-round RT-PCR used HTBI primers with the Qiagen OneStep RT-PCR kit, followed by a second-round multiplex PCR, size selection and purification. In TCRdb, the public reads were trimmed at Q25 with fastp and aligned with MiXCR, with productive beta chains retained. Rows with a matching CDR3 protein are joined into one entry that keeps the most common DNA and genes. The sample table shows under 800,000 distinct CDR3 sequences, and 22% are seen once. The top ten constitute roughly 6.9% of the sample. The sequencing input was peripheral blood. The origin of the receptors is a woman younger than 35 with stable Graves' hyperthyroidism. Some clones in this sample may be carry-over from other donors' samples. Donor details come from another sample of the same person, matched by shared clones.

Ten or more counts support this clonotype. The chain combines TRBV24-1 with TRBJ1-1; the D gene is possibly TRBD1 (5 bases). V dropped 4 bases and J dropped 1 base, with 6 bases sitting between them. Looked up from germline, CDR1 is KGHDR and CDR2 is SFDVKD. The CDR3 contains 13 residues. In DNA form, the CDR3 reads TGTGCCACCAGTGACAGGGCGAACACTGAAGCTTTCTTT. Protein: CATSDRANTEAFF.

This clonotype was counted many times. The chain employs TRBV2 and TRBJ2-7; the match to TRBD1 covers 8 bases. Germline V gene sequence: CDR1 SNHLY, CDR2 FYNNEI. After removal of 5 bases from V and 12 bases from J, the junction contained 9 bases not matched to a gene. CDR3 length: 12 residues. The CDR3 loop reads CASSSGTGFLYF. The CDR3 DNA sequence: TGTGCCAGCAGTTCCGGGACAGGTTTTTTGTACTTC.

This clonotype appeared many times. The J gene is TRBJ2-7, the V gene TRBV12-3 or TRBV12-4; 11 positions agree with TRBD2. This CDR3 spans 14 amino acids. The J segment lost 0 bases and the V segment lost 5 bases, leaving 0 bases of the junction unmatched. The CDR3 is CASSTSGSSYEQYF. For the CDR3, the DNA is TGTGCCAGCAGTACTAGCGGGAGCTCCTACGAGCAGTACTTC.

This clonotype was picked up a small number of times. The genes are TRBV25-1 and TRBJ1-1; 8 nucleotides line up with TRBD1. Germline CDR1 is MGHDK and CDR2 is SYGVNS. CDR3 size: 16 residues. Germline trimming cut 2 bases from V and 4 bases from J; bases unmatched to any gene: 9. CDR3 protein: CASSEPNRGGSTEAFF. CDR3 nucleotide sequence: TGTGCCAGCAGTGAACCCAACAGGGGGGGGAGCACTGAAGCTTTCTTT.

This clonotype was detected many times. The V gene is TRBV9, the J gene TRBJ1-6; D not resolved. Germline V lookup: CDR1 SGDLS, CDR2 YYNGEE. Trimming took off 0 bases at V and 7 bases at J, with 14 bases between the two ends. The CDR3 has 16 residues. The CDR3 DNA reads TGTGCCAGCAGCGTAGCGGCGTCAGGTTCAAATTCACCCCTCCACTTT. Protein product: CASSVAASGSNSPLHF.

This clonotype was found a few times. The chain employs TRBV9 and TRBJ2-7; 9 bases map to TRBD2. Germline V gene lookup returns CDR1 SGDLS and CDR2 YYNGEE. V lost 3 bases, J lost 4 bases, and 5 bases stayed unmatched. The CDR3 is made up of 14 amino acids. The CDR3 sequence is CASSGGGEFYEQYF. CDR3 in DNA: TGTGCCAGCAGCGGCGGGGGGGAGTTTTACGAGCAGTACTTC.

Many counts were recorded for this clonotype. J is TRBJ1-3 and V is TRBV28; 9 bases are shared with TRBD1. The CDR3 totals 17 residues. The trim removed 0 bases at V and 0 bases at J, leaving 3 bases unmatched. The germline V gene has CDR1 MDHEN and CDR2 SYDVKM. Here the CDR3 DNA reads TGTGCCAGCAGTTTATGGGGACAGGGACGCTCTGGAAACACCATATATTTT. Translated: CASSLWGQGRSGNTIYF.

This clonotype was seen repeatedly, ten times or more. V gene TRBV13 combines with J gene TRBJ1-2; TRBD1 matches at 8 bases. Looked up from germline, CDR1 is PRHDT and CDR2 is FYEKMQ (reference sequence). V shed 5 bases, J shed 6 bases, and the junction held 11 bases outside the gene matches. The CDR3 is made up of 15 amino acids. For the CDR3, the DNA is TGTGCCAGCAGCCCGACCCGTGGGACAGGAAATGGCTACACCTTC. Its protein is CASSPTRGTGNGYTF.

This clonotype was seen a few times. This chain uses TRBV15 with TRBJ1-3, with D possibly TRBD1 on 6 matching bases. Germline V gives CDR1 LNHNV, CDR2 YYDKDF (reference sequence). The CDR3 has 17 residues. With 0 bases removed from V and 2 bases from J, the gap between germline ends came to 14 bases. CDR3 sequence: CATSRDNIPGAGNTIYF. Here the CDR3 DNA reads TGTGCCACCAGCAGAGATAATATACCAGGGGCTGGAAACACCATATATTTT.

This clonotype was detected ten times or more. The chain is built from TRBV4-1 and TRBJ1-2; TRBD1 might be the D (5 bases). CDR3 length equals 15 residues. V lost 1 base and J 2 bases, leaving 11 bases between the germline ends. Germline V gene lookup returns CDR1 MGHRA and CDR2 YSYEKL. In DNA form, the CDR3 reads TGCGCCAGCAGCCAAGCCCCCCAGGGCAACTATGGCTACACCTTC. Translation gives CASSQAPQGNYGYTF.

The CDR3 DNA reads as TGTGCCAGCAGTCCGGGCCTCCATGGCTACACCTTC. It translates to CASSPGLHGYTF. V gene TRBV2 combines with J gene TRBJ1-2; D is unclear. Germline CDR1 is SNHLY and CDR2 is FYNNEI. The germline V and J ends were trimmed by 5 bases and 6 bases, with 10 bases remaining between them. The CDR3 totals 12 residues.

The chain uses TRBV11-2 and TRBJ2-7, with no clear D. Germline V gene data show CDR1 as SGHAT and CDR2 as FQNNGV. V lost 5 bases and J 4 bases, leaving 18 bases between the germline ends. The CDR3 runs 15 residues. The CDR3 DNA reads TGTGCCAGCAGCGTGACCGGCGGTGGTCCTTACGAGCAGTACTTC. Translation: CASSVTGGGPYEQYF.

This clonotype was counted ten times or more. The rearrangement uses TRBV6-1 and TRBJ1-2, with D unresolved. Trimming stripped 6 bases from V and 8 bases from J, with 13 bases between. Per germline, CDR1 MNHNS and CDR2 SASEGT. This CDR3 region has 12 residues. CDR3 coding DNA: TGTGCCAGCAGGGATGGACTTTCAGGCTACACCTTC. It encodes CASRDGLSGYTF.

This clonotype has at least ten counts. The rearrangement joins TRBV18 to TRBJ1-1; D may be TRBD1 (5 bases). The CDR3 length is 16 residues. V lost 3 bases and J 0 bases, leaving 14 bases between the germline ends. Germline CDR1 and CDR2: KGHSH and LQKENI. The CDR3 spells CASSPMTGTLNTEAFF. CDR3 coding DNA: TGTGCCAGCTCACCTATGACGGGGACTTTGAACACTGAAGCTTTCTTT.

The rearrangement links TRBV19 to TRBJ1-5, with D possibly matching TRBD1 (6 bases). V lost 5 bases, J lost 3 bases, and 14 bases lay in between. CDR1 and CDR2 (germline): LNHDA, SQIVND (reference sequence). CDR3 length: 15 residues. Here the CDR3 reads CASSWAGGDNQPQHF. In DNA form, the CDR3 reads TGTGCCAGTAGTTGGGCGGGGGGCGACAATCAGCCCCAGCATTTT.

Ten or more counts support this clonotype. The chain links TRBV7-2 to TRBJ2-7, with TRBD1 matching over 7 bases. CDR1 and CDR2 from the germline V gene are SGHTA and FQGNSA. With 5 bases clipped from V and 0 bases from J, the junction kept 7 bases outside the gene matches. The CDR3 sequence is 15 residues long. CDR3 amino acids: CASSPRQGFSYEQYF. In nucleotides, the CDR3 is TGTGCCAGCAGCCCCCGACAGGGATTCTCCTACGAGCAGTACTTC.

This clonotype was recorded at least ten times. V is TRBV18 and J is TRBJ1-6; TRBD1 matches at 7 bases. V shed 3 bases and J 7 bases; nucleotides not matched to a gene: 3. The germline V gene encodes CDR1 KGHSH and CDR2 LQKENI. CDR3 length: 14 amino acids. The DNA of the CDR3 is TGTGCCAGCTCACCCGGGGACAGCAATTCACCCCTCCACTTT. Protein product: CASSPGDSNSPLHF.

Turning to this clonotype: Just one base apart from a much larger clone, this may be a read error. The chain joins TRBV20-1 to TRBJ2-7; no clear D. CDR1 and CDR2 from the germline V gene are DFQATT and SNEGSKA (reference sequence). The CDR3 is 16 amino acids. The CDR3 coding sequence is TGCAGTGCTAGAGCACGTGGTAGGCTGGGTGGGTACGATCAGTACTTC. It is translated as CSARARGRLGGYDQYF.

The chain joins TRBV15 to TRBJ2-7; D is undetermined. Germline assignment: CDR1 LNHNV and CDR2 YYDKDF (reference sequence). Trimming took 4 bases from V and 4 from J, leaving 11 bases between them. The CDR3 extends over 13 amino acids. The CDR3 spells CATSIGYQYEQYF. In nucleotides, the CDR3 is TGTGCCACCAGCATAGGGTATCAGTACGAGCAGTACTTC. Together with reference TRBV15 and TRBJ2-7, the CDR3 gives the full variable domain: DAMVIQNPRYQVTQFGKPVTLSCSQTLNHNVMYWYQQKSSQAPKLLFHYYDKDFNNEADTPDNFQSRRPNTSFCFLDIRSPGLGDTAMYLCATSIGYQYEQYFGPGTRLTVT.

The count of this clonotype is one. A single base separates this from a much larger clone, so it may be a read error. The rearrangement links TRBV2 to TRBJ2-5, with 8 bases aligning to TRBD1. CDR1 and CDR2 (germline): SNHLY, FYNNEI. The V segment lost 8 bases and the J segment 10 bases; nucleotides outside the gene matches: 18. The length of the CDR3 is 15 residues. Here the CDR3 reads CASCYDGYTGGSQYF. In nucleotides, the CDR3 is TGTGCCAGCTGCTACGACGGTTACACAGGGGGGAGCCAGTACTTC.

This clonotype was picked up many times. The gene calls are TRBV12-5 and TRBJ1-5; no reliable D call. CDR3 length: 12 residues. Per the germline V gene, CDR1 is LGHNT and CDR2 is FRNRAP. The germline V and J ends were trimmed by 1 base and 6 bases, with 4 bases remaining between them. This CDR3 reads CASGLDLQPQHF. In nucleotides, the CDR3 is TGTGCTAGTGGTTTGGATCTTCAGCCCCAGCATTTT.

CDR3 DNA: TGTGCCAGCAGCTTACATGACGAGCAGTACTTC. Translation: CASSLHDEQYF. The chain carries TRBV11-3 and TRBJ2-7, with D unresolved. CDR3 size: 11 residues. Trimming left V 2 bases short and J 5 bases short, with 4 bases between. Germline CDR1 reads SGHNT; CDR2 reads YENEEA.

This chain connects TRBV11-2 to TRBJ2-7; the match to TRBD2 covers 7 bases. CDR3 length equals 16 residues. Germline V gene lookup returns CDR1 SGHAT and CDR2 FQNNGV. V dropped 1 base and J dropped 2; count of bases not matched to a gene: 8. The CDR3 DNA is TGTGCCAGCAGCTTAGTTGTGGCTAGCGGAACCTACGAGCAGTACTTC. Amino acid sequence: CASSLVVASGTYEQYF.

Note on this clonotype: A much larger clone differs from this one at a single base, so this may be a read error. The chain carries TRBV28 and TRBJ2-7; D not certain. The V end was cut by 11 bases, the J end by 0 bases, with 14 bases between. The CDR3 consists of 13 residues. The germline V gene has CDR1 MDHEN and CDR2 SYDVKM. The CDR3 DNA sequence: TGTGCCTCAAGGGTGTTCTCCTCCTACGAGCAGTACTTC. Translated, it gives CASRVFSSYEQYF.

The chain employs TRBV24-1 and TRBJ2-5, with D uncertain. Germline V gene data show CDR1 as KGHDR and CDR2 as SFDVKD. The CDR3 consists of 15 residues. Trimming removed 1 base from V and 1 base from J, with 9 bases in between. CDR3 DNA sequence: TGTGCCACCAGTGATTTCCCTTCAGGCCAAGAGACCCAGTACTTC. This codes for CATSDFPSGQETQYF.

This clonotype was observed many times. One junction end disagrees with the germline gene, perhaps due to a read error. The chain has TRBV2 and TRBJ1-6; D is ambiguous. The CDR3 runs to 14 residues. The germline CDR1 and CDR2 sequences are SNHLY and FYNNEI. The CDR3 coding sequence is TGCGCCAGCAGTGAAGAAACTTTTGGCTCACCCCTCCACTTT. Protein: CASSEETFGSPLHF.

V usage is TRBV3-1 and J usage is TRBJ1-5, with no clear D. The CDR3 has 12 amino acids. Germline assignment: CDR1 LGHDT and CDR2 YNNKEL (reference sequence). V was clipped by 2 bases and J by 4 bases, with 3 bases between them. DNA of the CDR3: TGTGCCAGCAGCCAACAGAATCAGCCCCAGCATTTT. Residues: CASSQQNQPQHF.

A single count supports this clonotype. The genes are TRBV10-3 and TRBJ1-1; tentative D call: TRBD1 (5 bases). The CDR3 runs to 15 residues. The V end lost 0 bases, the J end lost 4 bases, and 12 bases lay between the germline ends. Germline V CDR1 and CDR2: ENHRY, SYGVKD. The DNA for the CDR3 is TGTGCCATCAGTGAGTCAGGCAGGGCAGGCACTGAAGCTTTCTTT. It specifies CAISESGRAGTEAFF.

In DNA form, the CDR3 reads TGTGCCAGCAGTGAAAATTCAGCAGTACAAGAGACCCAGTACTTC. Its translation: CASSENSAVQETQYF. The V and J genes are TRBV2 and TRBJ2-5, with unresolved D. Deletions cut 2 bases from V and 2 bases from J, with 12 bases between. The CDR3 has 15 amino acids. The germline V gene has CDR1 SNHLY and CDR2 FYNNEI. The full variable domain, in which reference TRBV2 and TRBJ2-5 provide the parts outside the CDR3, is EPEVTQTPSHQVTQMGQEVILRCVPISNHLYFYWYRQILGQKVEFLVSFYNNEISEKSEIFDDQFSVERPDGSNFTLKIRSTKLEDSAMYFCASSENSAVQETQYFGPGTRLLVL.